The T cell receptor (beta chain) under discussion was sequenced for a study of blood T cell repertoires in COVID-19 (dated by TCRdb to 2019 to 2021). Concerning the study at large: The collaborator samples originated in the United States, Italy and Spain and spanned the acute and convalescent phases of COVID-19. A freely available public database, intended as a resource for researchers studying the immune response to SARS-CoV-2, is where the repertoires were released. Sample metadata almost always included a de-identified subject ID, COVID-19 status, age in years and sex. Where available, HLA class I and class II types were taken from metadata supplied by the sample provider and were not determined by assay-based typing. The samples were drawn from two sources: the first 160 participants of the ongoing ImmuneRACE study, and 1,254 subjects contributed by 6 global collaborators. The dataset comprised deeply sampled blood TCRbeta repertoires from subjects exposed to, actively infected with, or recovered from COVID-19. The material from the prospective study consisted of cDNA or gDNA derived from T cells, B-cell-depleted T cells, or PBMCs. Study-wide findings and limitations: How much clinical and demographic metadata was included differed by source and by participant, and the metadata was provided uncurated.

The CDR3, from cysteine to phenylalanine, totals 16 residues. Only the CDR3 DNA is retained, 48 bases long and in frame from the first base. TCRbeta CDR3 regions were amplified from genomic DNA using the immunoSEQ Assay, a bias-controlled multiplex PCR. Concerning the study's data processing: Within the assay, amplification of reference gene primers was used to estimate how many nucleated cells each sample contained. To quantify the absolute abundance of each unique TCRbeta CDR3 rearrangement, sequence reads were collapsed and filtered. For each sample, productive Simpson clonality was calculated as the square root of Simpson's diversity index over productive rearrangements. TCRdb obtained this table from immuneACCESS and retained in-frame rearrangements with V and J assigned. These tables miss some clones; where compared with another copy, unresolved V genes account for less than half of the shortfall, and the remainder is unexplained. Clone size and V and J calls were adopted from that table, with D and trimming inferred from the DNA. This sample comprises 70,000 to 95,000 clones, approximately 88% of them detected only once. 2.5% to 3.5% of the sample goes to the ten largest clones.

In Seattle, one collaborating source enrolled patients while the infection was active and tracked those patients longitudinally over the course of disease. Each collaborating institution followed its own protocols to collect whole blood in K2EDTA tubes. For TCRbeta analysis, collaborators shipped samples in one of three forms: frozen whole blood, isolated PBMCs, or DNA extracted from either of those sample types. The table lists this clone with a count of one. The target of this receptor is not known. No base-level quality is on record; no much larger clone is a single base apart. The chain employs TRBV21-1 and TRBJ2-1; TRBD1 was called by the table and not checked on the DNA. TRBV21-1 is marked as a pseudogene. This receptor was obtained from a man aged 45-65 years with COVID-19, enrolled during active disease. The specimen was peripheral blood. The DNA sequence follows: TGTGCCAGCAGCAAGGATCCGGGACAATCCTACAATGAGCAGTTCTTC. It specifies CASSKDPGQSYNEQFF.